The 11 T cell receptor beta chains reported below all come from one sample, sequenced in a study of T cell repertoires in cytomegalovirus infection (dated by TCRdb to between 2018 and 2021). Sequencing relied on an Illumina HiSeq 1500. The raw public data were reprocessed by TCRdb itself: fastp quality trimming at Q25, MiXCR clonotype calling, in-frame beta chains only. Every entry covers one CDR3 protein and lists the most common genes and DNA from its rows. The sample data list about 260,000 distinct CDR3 sequences, and roughly 10% of these were observed just once. The ten top clones hold over 13% of the sample. The specimen was PBMCs. These receptors were collected from a human donor in good health (CMV status not recorded). Some clones in this sample may be carry-over from other donors' samples.

The rearrangement links TRBV7-2 to TRBJ2-5; D might be TRBD1 (6 bases). CDR1 is SGHTA, CDR2 FQGNSA, per germline. V was trimmed by 2 bases and J by 1 base, leaving 17 bases between them. The CDR3 length is 17 residues. The CDR3 here is CASSLSGTRTIQETQYF. In nucleotides, the CDR3 is TGTGCCAGCAGCTTATCCGGGACAAGGACCATCCAAGAGACCCAGTACTTC.

The V and J genes are TRBV19 and TRBJ2-5; D may match TRBD1 or TRBD2 (5 bases each). The V end lost 5 bases, the J end lost 6 bases, and 10 bases lay between the germline ends. The CDR3 contains 12 residues. Germline lookup yields CDR1 LNHDA and CDR2 SQIVND (reference sequence). The CDR3 region has the DNA TGTGCCAGTAGTGGAGAGGGGAAGACCCAGTACTTC. Amino acids: CASSGEGKTQYF. Filled out from reference TRBV19 and TRBJ2-5, the complete variable domain reads DGGITQSPKYLFRKEGQNVTLSCEQNLNHDAMYWYRQDPGQGLRLIYYSQIVNDFQKGDIAEGYSVSREKKESFPLTVTSAQKNPTAFYLCASSGEGKTQYFGPGTRLLVL.

This clonotype was picked up a small number of times. The J gene is TRBJ2-1, the V gene TRBV3-1; 11 nucleotides align to TRBD2. J lost 10 bases, V lost 0 bases, and 14 bases had no gene match. Germline-derived CDR1 and CDR2 are LGHDT and YNNKEL (reference sequence). The CDR3 is made up of 18 amino acids. The DNA of the CDR3 is TGTGCCAGCAGCCAAGAAGTCGGCCTAGCGGGGGGAAAGGGCGAGCAGTTCTTC. Encoded protein: CASSQEVGLAGGKGEQFF.

This clonotype was detected many times. J is TRBJ2-3 and V is TRBV7-2, with TRBD1 identical over 8 bases. From germline, CDR1 is SGHTA and CDR2 FQGNSA. The CDR3 is 16 amino acids. Losses at the gene ends were 3 bases for V and 3 bases for J; bases not matched to a gene: 8. This chain's CDR3 is CASSFGARGLTDTQYF. The CDR3 DNA reads as TGTGCCAGCAGCTTTGGGGCCAGGGGGCTTACAGATACGCAGTATTTT.

This clonotype was seen repeatedly, ten times or more. One end of the junction does not line up with germline, which may come from a read error. V and J are TRBV7-7 and TRBJ2-5; 9 nucleotides agree with TRBD2. The V gene's germline CDR1 is SSHAT and CDR2 FNYEAQ (reference sequence). The CDR3 runs to 15 residues. This chain's CDR3 is CASSLARTSEETQYF. The CDR3 DNA is TGTGCTAGCAGCTTAGCGAGGACTAGCGAAGAGACCCAGTACTTC.

This clonotype was recorded at least ten times. The chain combines TRBV7-6 with TRBJ2-2, with D perhaps TRBD1 (6 bases). With 1 base removed from V and 4 bases from J, the gap between germline ends came to 10 bases. The CDR3 length is 15 residues. CDR1 SGHVS and CDR2 FNYEAQ come from the germline V gene. DNA for the CDR3: TGTGCCAGCAGCTTAGTACAGGGTGGCACCGGGGAGCTGTTTTTT. Residues: CASSLVQGGTGELFF.

This clonotype was seen at least ten times. The rearrangement links TRBV7-8 to TRBJ1-5; the D gene is possibly TRBD1 (6 bases). This CDR3 is built from 14 residues. Germline V gene data show CDR1 as SGHVS and CDR2 as FQNEAQ. The V and J ends lost 1 base and 7 bases respectively, with 11 bases between them. CDR3 nucleotides: TGTGCCAGCAGCTTAGATCAGGGGTACCAGCCCCAGCATTTT. Translation gives CASSLDQGYQPQHF.

This clonotype occurred many times. V usage is TRBV28 and J usage is TRBJ2-7; TRBD1 is a possible D gene (6 bases). This CDR3 is 10 amino acids long. Germline CDR1 and CDR2: MDHEN and SYDVKM. The CDR3 loop is CATGSYEQYF. CDR3 bases: TGTGCGACAGGTTCGTACGAGCAGTACTTC.

The V and J genes are TRBV18 and TRBJ2-1; D is ambiguous. The CDR3 consists of 12 residues. Germline values: CDR1 KGHSH, CDR2 LQKENI. Trimming took 6 bases from V and 6 from J, leaving 9 bases between them. The CDR3 coding sequence is TGTGCCAGCTCGTCGGTTTCCAATGAGCAGTTCTTC. The encoded protein is CASSSVSNEQFF.

This clonotype showed up many times. The chain carries TRBV30 and TRBJ1-2, with D possibly being TRBD1 (5 bases). The CDR3 sequence is 13 residues long. Looked up from germline, CDR1 is GTSNPN and CDR2 is SVGIG (reference sequence). The germline V and J ends were trimmed by 0 bases and 6 bases, with 11 bases remaining between them. The CDR3 region is CAWSVEQANGYTF. CDR3 sequence (DNA): TGTGCCTGGAGTGTAGAACAGGCCAATGGCTACACCTTC.

J is TRBJ1-5 and V is TRBV12-3 or TRBV12-4; 10 positions match TRBD1. This CDR3 spans 15 amino acids. V lost 6 bases to trimming and J lost 3 bases; unmatched junction nucleotides: 5. CDR3 residues: CASRSGTGANQPQHF. For the CDR3, the DNA is TGTGCCAGCAGATCCGGGACAGGGGCCAATCAGCCCCAGCATTTT.